The clone carrying this T cell receptor beta chain was counted only a few times. Antigen unknown. The length of the CDR3 is 16 residues. V shed 0 bases and J shed 0 bases, with 6 bases lying between them. Germline V gene lookup returns CDR1 LGHNA and CDR2 YSLEER. The data originate from a study of post-analysis software for immune sequencing data. Looking at the study overall: Courses of disease covered relapsing-remitting, secondary progressive and progressive-relapsing multiple sclerosis.

General study results and limits: With TRBV5-6, TRBV5-1 and TRBV20-1 included, about five TRBV segments were more frequent in patients than in controls.

cDNA libraries for TCR beta contained unique molecular identifiers. TCRdb analysed the PCR reads with MiXCR anew, one entry per CDR3 protein. Counted here are approximately 350,000 distinct CDR3 sequences, approximately 33% occurring once; the ten biggest clones make up over 10%. The chain carries TRBV4-3 and TRBJ2-6; D not certain. The specimen was blood. The source is a girl between 10 and 17 years old with multiple sclerosis. CDR3 in DNA: TGCGCCAGCAGCCAAGATCTGGGCTCTGGGGCCAACGTCCTGACTTTC. Amino acid sequence: CASSQDLGSGANVLTF.